This TCR beta chain was profiled in a study of CD8 T cells in Susac syndrome. High-throughput TCR beta sequencing covered peripheral CD8+ and CD4+ T cells. The multiple sclerosis control group was made up of treatment-naive patients with stable or active relapsing-remitting disease. Through negative isolation, CD4+ and CD8+ T cells were obtained, while TEMRA cells were enriched using FACS. J gave up 6 bases and V 7 bases, and 8 bases lay outside the gene matches. CDR3 size: 16 residues. The germline V gene has CDR1 MDHEN and CDR2 SYDVKM. Reverse transcription of 0.5 to 1 ug RNA used random hexamers. Amplification of TCR beta CDR3 was carried out by immunoSEQ multiplex PCR, which covered 54 Vbeta and 13 Jbeta segments. Each CDR3 protein gets one entry after TCRdb re-called the immunoSEQ multiplex PCR reads with MiXCR. This table holds some 300,000 distinct CDR3 sequences, approximately 90% found once.

The V and J genes are TRBV28 and TRBJ2-2, with 13 bases fitting TRBD2. The sample taken for sequencing was CD8+ T cells from PBMCs. This sequence originates from a human donor with multiple sclerosis. The CDR3 here is CASTPGLAGIAGELFF. In DNA form, the CDR3 reads TGTGCCAGCACCCCGGGACTAGCGGGAATAGCCGGGGAGCTGTTTTTT. Complete variable domain (other parts from reference TRBV28 and TRBJ2-2): DVKVTQSSRYLVKRTGEKVFLECVQDMDHENMFWYRQDPGLGLRLIYFSYDVKMKEKGDIPEGYSVSREKKERFSLILESASTNQTSMYLCASTPGLAGIAGELFFGEGSRLTVL.